The 27 T cell receptor beta chains presented below share a single source sample, sequenced in a study of T cell responses to AZD1222 COVID-19 vaccine. Generated by immunoSEQ multiplex PCR, the TCRdb table keeps only in-frame clones and is missing some. The repertoire holds fewer than 110,000 clones, with roughly 87% as singletons. The sample was peripheral blood, taken on day 0 of AZD1222 vaccination. The receptors were gathered from an adult in good health.

This sequence joins TRBV3-1 (or the pseudogene TRBV3-2) and TRBJ2-1; D is uncertain. Germline lookup yields CDR1 LGHDT and CDR2 YNNKEL (reference sequence). The CDR3 is 15 residues long. V lost 1 base and J lost 8, with 15 bases in between. CDR3: CASSQGPTSAHEQFF. The CDR3 DNA is TGTGCCAGCAGCCAAGGCCCAACATCAGCCCATGAGCAGTTCTTC.

The chain couples TRBV6-5 to TRBJ1-1; 7 nucleotides match TRBD1. The CDR3 contains 14 residues. The germline V gene encodes CDR1 MNHEY and CDR2 SVGAGI. Trimming cost V 5 bases and J 8 bases; bases outside gene matches: 11. Here the CDR3 DNA reads TGTGCCAGCAGTAATCTTGGGACAGCATGGGAAGCTTTCTTT. Encoded protein: CASSNLGTAWEAFF.

The rearrangement links TRBV11-2 to TRBJ1-2; possible D gene TRBD1, 5 bases. V lost 2 bases and J lost 4, with 8 bases in between. This CDR3 has 13 amino acids. The germline gives CDR1 SGHAT, CDR2 FQNNGV. CDR3 sequence: CASSLQGTYGYTF. Here the CDR3 DNA reads TGTGCCAGCAGCTTACAGGGAACCTATGGCTACACCTTC.

This clone occurred a few times. The chain is built from TRBV7-3 and TRBJ2-1; D perhaps matches TRBD2 (5 bases). The germline V and J ends were trimmed by 5 bases and 4 bases, with 12 bases remaining between them. The length of the CDR3 is 14 residues. Germline CDR1 and CDR2: SGHTA and FQGTGA. In DNA form, the CDR3 reads TGTGCCAGCAGCCAAACAAGCGGTTACAATGAGCAGTTCTTC. As protein: CASSQTSGYNEQFF.

This clone has a single count. The chain couples TRBV6-6 to TRBJ1-2; 8 nucleotides align to TRBD1. There are 16 residues in the CDR3. CDR1 MNHNY and CDR2 SVGAGI come from the germline V gene (reference sequence). Trimming removed 0 bases from V and 1 base from J; junction bases left unmatched: 4. The CDR3 region is CASSYSGQADNYGYTF. CDR3 sequence (DNA): TGTGCCAGCAGTTACTCGGGACAGGCCGATAACTATGGCTACACCTTC.

V and J are TRBV7-9 and TRBJ1-4, with 7 positions matching TRBD1. Germline CDR1 SEHNR, CDR2 FQNEAQ (reference sequence). V lost 1 base and J lost 3; bases outside the gene matches: 2. This CDR3 is built from 15 residues. The CDR3: CASSLGQGANEKLFF. The CDR3 nucleotides are TGTGCCAGCAGCTTAGGGCAGGGGGCTAATGAAAAACTGTTTTTT. The whole variable domain, remainder taken from reference TRBV7-9 and TRBJ1-4, is DTGVSQNPRHKITKRGQNVTFRCDPISEHNRLYWYRQTLGQGPEFLTYFQNEAQLEKSRLLSDRFSAERPKGSFSTLEIQRTEQGDSAMYLCASSLGQGANEKLFFGSGTQLSVL.

The genes are TRBV7-2 and TRBJ1-3; maybe TRBD1 (5 bases). The CDR3 covers 16 residues. Looked up from germline, CDR1 is SGHTA and CDR2 is FQGNSA. V dropped 2 bases and J dropped 3 bases, with 14 bases sitting between them. Here the CDR3 DNA reads TGTGCCAGCAGCTTAATGCGATGGGGGGGTGGAAACACCATATATTTT. This gives the protein CASSLMRWGGGNTIYF.

This clone was detected once. This sequence joins TRBV5-1 and TRBJ2-6; D ambiguous. With 3 bases removed from V and 4 bases from J, the gap between germline ends came to 17 bases. This CDR3 is built from 17 residues. Germline V gene data show CDR1 as SGHRS and CDR2 as YFSETQ. CDR3 region: CASSSRSIPPGANVLTF. CDR3 coding DNA: TGCGCCAGCAGCTCGCGTTCGATTCCGCCCGGGGCCAACGTCCTGACTTTC.

A single count supports this clone. The V call is TRBV18, the J call TRBJ1-1, with TRBD1 matching 9 bases. Germline CDR1 KGHSH, CDR2 LQKENI. The V segment lost 3 bases and the J segment 3 bases; nucleotides outside the gene matches: 5. The CDR3 spans 15 residues. CDR3: CASSPGQGRDTEAFF. In DNA, the CDR3 is TGTGCCAGCTCACCCGGACAGGGGAGGGACACTGAAGCTTTCTTT.

This chain uses TRBV19 with TRBJ2-7; D perhaps matches TRBD2 (5 bases). Germline-derived CDR1 and CDR2 are LNHDA and SQIVND (reference sequence). The CDR3 totals 11 residues. The germline V and J ends were trimmed by 4 bases and 6 bases, with 7 bases remaining between them. The CDR3 region has the DNA TGTGCCAGTAGTAAAGGAGGCGAGCAGTACTTC. Its translation: CASSKGGEQYF.

The chain joins TRBV5-1 to TRBJ2-7; 9 nucleotides agree with TRBD1. The CDR3 spans 15 residues. Per germline, CDR1 SGHRS and CDR2 YFSETQ. The V segment lost 4 bases and the J segment 4 bases; nucleotides outside the gene matches: 9. CDR3 amino acids: CASSAGQGFLYEQYF. The CDR3 nucleotides are TGCGCCAGCAGCGCGGGACAGGGTTTTCTTTACGAGCAGTACTTC.

The chain couples TRBV6-1 to TRBJ1-5; a weak D match, TRBD1 (5 bases). Per the germline V gene, CDR1 is MNHNS and CDR2 is SASEGT. Trimming removed 2 bases at V and 7 bases at J, with 15 bases between. The CDR3 totals 15 residues. The CDR3 protein is CASSEQRGAGQPQHF. Written as DNA, the CDR3 is TGTGCCAGCAGTGAACAAAGGGGCGCCGGACAGCCCCAGCATTTT.

The gene calls are TRBV28 and TRBJ2-3, with D unresolved. The length of the CDR3 is 16 residues. Germline V gene lookup returns CDR1 MDHEN and CDR2 SYDVKM. Trimming cost V 6 bases and J 0 bases, with 16 bases left between them. The CDR3 region has the DNA TGTGCCAGCAGCCATCGTCGTCGGTCTAGCACAGATACGCAGTATTTT. This gives the protein CASSHRRRSSTDTQYF.

The V and J genes are TRBV11-3 and TRBJ2-7; D gene uncertain. This CDR3 region has 13 residues. From germline, CDR1 is SGHNT and CDR2 YENEEA. V was clipped by 0 bases and J by 6 bases, with 9 bases between them. The CDR3 bases are TGTGCCAGCAGCTTAGACCGGGTTGGCGAGCAGTACTTC. Amino acids: CASSLDRVGEQYF.

This clone was found a few times. The chain combines TRBV6-5 with TRBJ1-1; 8 bases map to TRBD1. Trimming took 6 bases from V and 6 from J; bases not matched to a gene: 12. CDR1 is MNHEY and CDR2 is SVGAGI in the germline V gene. The CDR3 runs 15 residues. The DNA for the CDR3 is TGTGCCAGCAGACCGACAGGGGAGTTATTCGCTGAAGCTTTCTTT. Its translation is CASRPTGELFAEAFF.

V usage is TRBV7-8 and J usage is TRBJ1-1; maybe TRBD1 (5 bases). CDR1 and CDR2 (germline): SGHVS, FQNEAQ. Trimming left V 5 bases short and J 1 base short, with 14 bases between. There are 15 residues in the CDR3. This CDR3 reads CASSIRQSSNTEAFF. CDR3 in DNA: TGTGCCAGCAGCATACGACAGTCTTCGAACACTGAAGCTTTCTTT.

The rearrangement joins TRBV18 to TRBJ1-1; possible D gene TRBD1, 5 bases. The germline CDR1 and CDR2 sequences are KGHSH and LQKENI. V was clipped by 0 bases and J by 5 bases, with 16 bases between them. The length of the CDR3 is 16 residues. The CDR3 protein is CASSPPRSGGYTEAFF. The CDR3 region has the DNA TGTGCCAGCTCACCACCGAGGTCCGGGGGATATACTGAAGCTTTCTTT.

The chain employs TRBV7-9 and TRBJ2-2; D could derive from TRBD1 or TRBD2 (5 bases each). V lost 5 bases, J lost 6 bases, and 13 bases lay in between. From germline, CDR1 is SEHNR and CDR2 FQNEAQ (reference sequence). The CDR3 has 14 residues. CDR3 residues: CASSPGTPPGELFF. CDR3 DNA: TGTGCCAGCAGCCCCGGGACCCCGCCCGGGGAGCTGTTTTTT.

The J gene is TRBJ2-5, the V gene TRBV30; 7 positions agree with TRBD2. This CDR3 contains 17 residues. The V segment lost 0 bases and the J segment 5 bases; nucleotides outside the gene matches: 15. Germline loops: CDR1 GTSNPN, CDR2 SVGIG (reference sequence). CDR3 nucleotides: TGTGCCTGGAGTGTAACTGGGAGGGCCTTAGGTGGGGAGACCCAGTACTTC. It translates to CAWSVTGRALGGETQYF.

The chain combines TRBV10-3 with TRBJ2-3, with a weak D call TRBD2 (6 bases). The CDR3 covers 16 residues. Germline V gene data show CDR1 as ENHRY and CDR2 as SYGVKD. V was pared by 3 bases and J by 0 bases, with 13 bases between. The CDR3 sequence: CAISEVAVTSTDTQYF. CDR3 coding DNA: TGTGCCATCAGTGAAGTAGCGGTTACTAGCACAGATACGCAGTATTTT.

The chain couples TRBV18 to TRBJ2-1, with 16 nucleotides matching TRBD2. With V trimmed by 3 bases and J by 12 bases, 8 bases remained unmatched. CDR3 length equals 16 residues. From germline, CDR1 is KGHSH and CDR2 LQKENI. The CDR3 region is CASSPPGLAGGQRQFF. CDR3 in DNA: TGTGCCAGCTCACCCCCGGGACTAGCGGGAGGGCAACGGCAGTTCTTC.

The CDR3, as DNA: TGCGCCAGCAGACCCGGGACACATAGCAATCAGCCCCAGCATTTT. This sequence encodes CASRPGTHSNQPQHF. The chain employs TRBV5-1 and TRBJ1-5, with D possibly matching TRBD1 (6 bases). Germline CDR1 SGHRS, CDR2 YFSETQ. There are 15 residues in the CDR3. V was trimmed by 5 bases and J by 0 bases, leaving 12 bases between them.

V gene TRBV11-2 combines with J gene TRBJ2-5, with 8 bases lining up with TRBD2. After removal of 3 bases from V and 4 bases from J, the junction contained 1 base not matched to a gene. The CDR3 sequence is 13 residues long. Germline assignment: CDR1 SGHAT and CDR2 FQNNGV. CDR3 nucleotide sequence: TGTGCCAGCAGCTTCGCGGGGGGAGAGACCCAGTACTTC. Amino acid sequence: CASSFAGGETQYF. The whole variable domain, filled in from reference TRBV11-2 and TRBJ2-5, reads EAGVAQSPRYKIIEKRQSVAFWCNPISGHATLYWYQQILGQGPKLLIQFQNNGVVDDSQLPKDRFSAERLKGVDSTLKIQPAKLEDSAVYLCASSFAGGETQYFGPGTRLLVL.

The chain recombines TRBV6-5 with TRBJ1-3; D might be TRBD1 (5 bases). The CDR3 totals 15 residues. V was pared by 0 bases and J by 5 bases, with 11 bases between. The germline CDR1 and CDR2 sequences are MNHEY and SVGAGI. The CDR3 reads CASSYSGRERNTIYF. The CDR3 coding sequence is TGTGCCAGCAGTTACTCGGGCAGGGAAAGAAACACCATATATTTT.

The chain links TRBV7-9 to TRBJ2-1; 9 bases match TRBD1. With 3 bases clipped from V and 6 bases from J, the junction kept 6 bases outside the gene matches. The CDR3 totals 15 residues. Per the germline V gene, CDR1 is SEHNR and CDR2 is FQNEAQ (reference sequence). The CDR3 is CASSFSGQGSNEQFF. The CDR3 bases are TGTGCCAGCAGCTTTTCCGGACAGGGGTCCAATGAGCAGTTCTTC.

This clone was seen just once. The rearrangement links TRBV5-5 to TRBJ2-1; the D gene is possibly TRBD2 (5 bases). The V gene's germline CDR1 is SGHKS and CDR2 YYEKEE (reference sequence). Trimming removed 0 bases at V and 8 bases at J, with 12 bases between. The CDR3 length is 14 residues. CDR3 in amino acids: CASSLVVEGYEQFF. CDR3 DNA sequence: TGTGCCAGCAGCTTGGTGGTCGAGGGTTATGAGCAGTTCTTC. The whole variable domain, remainder taken from reference TRBV5-5 and TRBJ2-1, is DAGVTQSPTHLIKTRGQQVTLRCSPISGHKSVSWYQQVLGQGPQFIFQYYEKEERGRGNFPDRFSARQFPNYSSELNVNALLLGDSALYLCASSLVVEGYEQFFGPGTRLTVL.

The chain combines TRBV11-2 with TRBJ2-1; 8 bases map to TRBD2. The V segment lost 1 base and the J segment 9 bases; nucleotides outside the gene matches: 8. The CDR3 loop spans 15 amino acids. In germline, CDR1 is SGHAT, CDR2 FQNNGV. CDR3 bases: TGTGCCAGCAGCTTAGTAGGGACTAGTACCACTGAGCAGTTCTTC. It encodes CASSLVGTSTTEQFF.